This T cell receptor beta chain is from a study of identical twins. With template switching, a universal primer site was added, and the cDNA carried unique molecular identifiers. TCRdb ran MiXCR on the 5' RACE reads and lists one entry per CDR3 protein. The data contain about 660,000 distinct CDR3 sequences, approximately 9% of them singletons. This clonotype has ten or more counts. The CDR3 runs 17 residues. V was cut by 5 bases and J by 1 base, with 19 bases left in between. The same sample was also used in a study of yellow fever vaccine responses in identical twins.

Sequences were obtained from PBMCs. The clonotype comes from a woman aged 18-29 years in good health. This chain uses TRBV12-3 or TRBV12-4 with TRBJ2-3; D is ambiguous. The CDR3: CASSPGGRTRRTDTQYF. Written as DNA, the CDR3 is TGTGCCAGCAGTCCCGGTGGCAGAACGAGACGCACAGATACGCAGTATTTT.